This entry lists 5 T cell receptor beta chains sequenced from one sample in a study of CD8 T cells in ankylosing spondylitis (TCRdb year 2017). What these receptors recognize is not known. Library generation was performed with 5' RACE. Data came from an Illumina HiSeq 2500. TCRdb reworked the public reads: Q25 trimming with fastp, MiXCR clone assembly, productive beta chains retained. Each CDR3 protein gets just one entry, which takes the most common genes and DNA from the rows behind it. This sample is represented by about 390,000 distinct CDR3 sequences; 20% to 25% of them were singletons. About a sixth of the sample comes from the top ten. Overall results and qualifications from the work: Blood from ankylosing spondylitis patients appeared to be characterized by a TCR beta motif composed of several highly homologous amino acid variants.

The sample comprised blood, either unsorted or a sorted T cell fraction (not recorded which). The receptor set was obtained from a male donor with ankylosing spondylitis.

This clonotype has only a few counts. The rearrangement links TRBV6-1 to TRBJ2-1; D is unresolved. The CDR3 consists of 15 residues. Germline CDR1 MNHNS, CDR2 SASEGT. With 6 bases removed from V and 8 bases from J, the gap between germline ends came to 20 bases. The CDR3 sequence is CASRANRMGVDEQFF. The DNA for the CDR3 is TGTGCCAGCAGGGCAAATAGGATGGGTGTGGATGAGCAGTTCTTC.

This clonotype was counted a few times. This chain joins TRBV28 and TRBJ2-2, with 11 bases that match TRBD2. V gave up 8 bases and J gave up 0 bases; unmatched junction bases: 5. Germline V lookup: CDR1 MDHEN, CDR2 SYDVKM. The CDR3 consists of 16 residues. This CDR3 is CASLGLADANTGELFF. CDR3 nucleotide sequence: TGTGCCAGCTTGGGACTAGCGGATGCGAACACCGGGGAGCTGTTTTTT.

This clonotype was observed a few times. The gene calls are TRBV18 and TRBJ2-7; perhaps TRBD1 as D (6 bases). Looked up from germline, CDR1 is KGHSH and CDR2 is LQKENI. Between the trimmed V and J ends, which lost 0 bases and 6 bases, there was a span of 15 bases. The CDR3 length is 15 residues. CDR3 nucleotide sequence: TGTGCCAGCTCACCACCTCGGCAGGGGAAAGGCGAGCAGTACTTC. This translates into CASSPPRQGKGEQYF.

The genes are TRBV28 and TRBJ2-2; D not certain. V lost 10 bases to trimming and J lost 4 bases, with 13 bases between them. The CDR3 runs 13 residues. Per germline, CDR1 MDHEN and CDR2 SYDVKM. CDR3 protein: CATGSSVTGELFF. As DNA, the CDR3 is TGTGCCACTGGGTCTTCGGTCACCGGGGAGCTGTTTTTT.

A few counts support this clonotype. This chain connects TRBV20-1 to TRBJ2-3; 10 nucleotides match TRBD1. The CDR3 runs to 15 residues. Germline CDR1 and CDR2: DFQATT and SNEGSKA (reference sequence). Trimming at V came to 2 bases and at J to 6 bases, leaving 8 bases not matched to a gene. Written as DNA, the CDR3 is TGCAGTGCTAGATTGGACAGGGGGTTGTTTGATACGCAGTATTTT. Translation: CSARLDRGLFDTQYF.